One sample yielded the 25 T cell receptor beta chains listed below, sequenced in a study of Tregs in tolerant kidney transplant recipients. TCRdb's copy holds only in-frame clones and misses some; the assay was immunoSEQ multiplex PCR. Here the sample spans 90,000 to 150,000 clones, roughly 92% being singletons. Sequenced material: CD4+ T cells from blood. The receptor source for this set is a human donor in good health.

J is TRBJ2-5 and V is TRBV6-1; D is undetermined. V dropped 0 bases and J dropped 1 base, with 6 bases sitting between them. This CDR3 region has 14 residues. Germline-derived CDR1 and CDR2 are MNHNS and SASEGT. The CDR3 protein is CASSEATSQETQYF. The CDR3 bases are TGTGCCAGCAGTGAAGCGACAAGCCAAGAGACCCAGTACTTC.

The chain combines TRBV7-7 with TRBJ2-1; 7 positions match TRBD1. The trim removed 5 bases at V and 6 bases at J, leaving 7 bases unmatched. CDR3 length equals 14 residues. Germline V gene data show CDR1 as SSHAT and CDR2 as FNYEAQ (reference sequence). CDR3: CASSPTGNSNEQFF. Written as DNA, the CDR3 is TGTGCCAGCAGCCCGACAGGGAACAGCAATGAGCAGTTCTTC.

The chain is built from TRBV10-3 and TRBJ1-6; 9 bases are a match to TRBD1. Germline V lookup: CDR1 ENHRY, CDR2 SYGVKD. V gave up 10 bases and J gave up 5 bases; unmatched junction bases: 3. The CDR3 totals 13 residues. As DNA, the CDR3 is TGTGCCACCGGGACAGGGCATAATTCACCCCTCCACTTT. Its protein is CATGTGHNSPLHF.

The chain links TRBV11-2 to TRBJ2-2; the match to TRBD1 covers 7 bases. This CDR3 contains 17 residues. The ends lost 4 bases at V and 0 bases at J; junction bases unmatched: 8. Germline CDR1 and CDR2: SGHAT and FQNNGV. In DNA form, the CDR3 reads TGTGCCAGCAGCTCCCTCGGGACAGTAACGAACACCGGGGAGCTGTTTTTT. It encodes CASSSLGTVTNTGELFF.

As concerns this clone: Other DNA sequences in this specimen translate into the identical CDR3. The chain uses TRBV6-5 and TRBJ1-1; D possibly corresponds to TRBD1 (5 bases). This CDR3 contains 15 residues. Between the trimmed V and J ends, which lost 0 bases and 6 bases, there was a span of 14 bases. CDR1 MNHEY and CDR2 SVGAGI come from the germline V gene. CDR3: CASSYSKRTNSEAFF. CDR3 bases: TGTGCCAGCAGTTACTCGAAAAGGACAAACTCTGAAGCTTTCTTT.

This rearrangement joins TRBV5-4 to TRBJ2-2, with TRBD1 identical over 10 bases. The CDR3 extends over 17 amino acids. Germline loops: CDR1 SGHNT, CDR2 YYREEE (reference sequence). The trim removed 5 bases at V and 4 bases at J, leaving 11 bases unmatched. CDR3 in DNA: TGTGCCAGCAGACCCAGCGACAGGGGGCCCGGCACCGGGGAGCTGTTTTTT. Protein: CASRPSDRGPGTGELFF.

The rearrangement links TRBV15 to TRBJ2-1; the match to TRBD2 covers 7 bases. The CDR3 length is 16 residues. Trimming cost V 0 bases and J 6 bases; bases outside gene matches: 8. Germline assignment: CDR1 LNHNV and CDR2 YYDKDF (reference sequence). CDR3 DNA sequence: TGTGCCACCAGCAGAGACAGACTAGCCCAACCCAATGAGCAGTTCTTC. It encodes CATSRDRLAQPNEQFF.

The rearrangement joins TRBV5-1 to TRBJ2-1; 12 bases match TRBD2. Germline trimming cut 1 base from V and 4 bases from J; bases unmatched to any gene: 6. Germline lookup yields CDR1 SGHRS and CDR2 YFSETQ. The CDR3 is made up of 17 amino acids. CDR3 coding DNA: TGCGCCAGCAGCTTGTCCCAGACTAGCGGGGGTTACAATGAGCAGTTCTTC. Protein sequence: CASSLSQTSGGYNEQFF.

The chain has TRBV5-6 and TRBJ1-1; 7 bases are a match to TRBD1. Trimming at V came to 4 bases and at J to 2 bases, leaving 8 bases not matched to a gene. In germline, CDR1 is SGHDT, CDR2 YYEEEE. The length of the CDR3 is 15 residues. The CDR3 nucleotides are TGTGCCAGCAGCGGTCCGACAGGGAGAAACACTGAAGCTTTCTTT. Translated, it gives CASSGPTGRNTEAFF.

Here the CDR3 reads CASQAGYEQYF. CDR3 DNA sequence: TGTGCCAGCCAGGCCGGCTACGAGCAGTACTTC. The chain joins TRBV7-2 to TRBJ2-7; D remains ambiguous. Germline CDR1 reads SGHTA; CDR2 reads FQGNSA. This CDR3 region has 11 residues. V shed 8 bases and J shed 3 bases, with 8 bases lying between them.

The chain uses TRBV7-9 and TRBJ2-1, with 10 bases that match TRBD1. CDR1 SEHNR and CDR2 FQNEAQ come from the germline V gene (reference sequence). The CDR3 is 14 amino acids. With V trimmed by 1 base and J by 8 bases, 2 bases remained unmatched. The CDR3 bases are TGTGCCAGCAGCTTAGGACAGGGGGCCGATGAGCAGTTCTTC. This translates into CASSLGQGADEQFF. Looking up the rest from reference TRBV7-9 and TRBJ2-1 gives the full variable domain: DTGVSQNPRHKITKRGQNVTFRCDPISEHNRLYWYRQTLGQGPEFLTYFQNEAQLEKSRLLSDRFSAERPKGSFSTLEIQRTEQGDSAMYLCASSLGQGADEQFFGPGTRLTVL.

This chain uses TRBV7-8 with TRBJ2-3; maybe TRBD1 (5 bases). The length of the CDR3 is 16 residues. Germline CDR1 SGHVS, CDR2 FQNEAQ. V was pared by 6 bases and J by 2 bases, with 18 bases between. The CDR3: CASSLGALRNTDTQYF. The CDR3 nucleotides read TGTGCCAGCAGTCTAGGGGCTCTAAGAAACACAGATACGCAGTATTTT. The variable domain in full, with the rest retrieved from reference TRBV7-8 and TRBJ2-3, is GAGVSQSPRYKVAKRGQDVALRCDPISGHVSLFWYQQALGQGPEFLTYFQNEAQLDKSGLPSDRFFAERPEGSVSTLKIQRTQQEDSAVYLCASSLGALRNTDTQYFGPGTRLTVL.

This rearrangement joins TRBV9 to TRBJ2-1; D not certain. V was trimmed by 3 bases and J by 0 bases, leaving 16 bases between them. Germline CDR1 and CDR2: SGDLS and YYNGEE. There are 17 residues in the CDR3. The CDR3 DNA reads TGTGCCAGCAGCGGAATACTTACGGCGCACTCCTACAATGAGCAGTTCTTC. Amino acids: CASSGILTAHSYNEQFF.

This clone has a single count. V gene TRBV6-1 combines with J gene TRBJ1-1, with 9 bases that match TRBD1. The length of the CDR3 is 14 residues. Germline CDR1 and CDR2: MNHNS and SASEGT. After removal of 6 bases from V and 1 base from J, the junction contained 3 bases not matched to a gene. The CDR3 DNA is TGTGCCAGCAGGACAGGGGGAACGAACACTGAAGCTTTCTTT. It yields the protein CASRTGGTNTEAFF.

The CDR3 region has the DNA TGTGCCAGCAGCGGGACAGGCCAGACCTACGAGCAGTACTTC. Its protein product is CASSGTGQTYEQYF. The chain uses TRBV7-9 and TRBJ2-7; TRBD1 matches at 8 bases. This CDR3 contains 14 residues. V trimming: 5 bases; J trimming: 2 bases; junction bases outside the gene matches: 5. Germline values: CDR1 SEHNR, CDR2 FQNEAQ (reference sequence). The full variable domain, its missing parts supplied by reference TRBV7-9 and TRBJ2-7, is DTGVSQNPRHKITKRGQNVTFRCDPISEHNRLYWYRQTLGQGPEFLTYFQNEAQLEKSRLLSDRFSAERPKGSFSTLEIQRTEQGDSAMYLCASSGTGQTYEQYFGPGTRLTVT.

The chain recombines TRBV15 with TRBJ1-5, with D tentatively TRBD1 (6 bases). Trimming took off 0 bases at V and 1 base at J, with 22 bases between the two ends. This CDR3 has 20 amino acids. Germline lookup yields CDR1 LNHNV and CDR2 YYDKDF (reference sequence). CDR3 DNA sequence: TGTGCCACCAGCAGAGATGGTCGGCTGGGGGCATTGAGCAGCAATCAGCCCCAGCATTTT. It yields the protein CATSRDGRLGALSSNQPQHF.

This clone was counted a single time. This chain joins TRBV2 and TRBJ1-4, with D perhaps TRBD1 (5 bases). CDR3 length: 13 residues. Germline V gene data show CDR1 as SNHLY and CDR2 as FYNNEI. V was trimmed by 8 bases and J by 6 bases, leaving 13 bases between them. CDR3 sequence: CASLRDGDEKLFF. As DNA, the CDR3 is TGTGCCAGCCTTAGGGACGGAGATGAAAAACTGTTTTTT. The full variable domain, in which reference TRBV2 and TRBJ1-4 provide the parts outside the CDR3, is EPEVTQTPSHQVTQMGQEVILRCVPISNHLYFYWYRQILGQKVEFLVSFYNNEISEKSEIFDDQFSVERPDGSNFTLKIRSTKLEDSAMYFCASLRDGDEKLFFGSGTQLSVL.

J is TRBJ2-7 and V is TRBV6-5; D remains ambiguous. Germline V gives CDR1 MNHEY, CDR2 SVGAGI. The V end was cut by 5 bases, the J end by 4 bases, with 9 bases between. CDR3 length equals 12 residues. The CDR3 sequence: CASSEVSYEQYF. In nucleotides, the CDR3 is TGTGCCAGCAGTGAAGTGAGTTACGAGCAGTACTTC.

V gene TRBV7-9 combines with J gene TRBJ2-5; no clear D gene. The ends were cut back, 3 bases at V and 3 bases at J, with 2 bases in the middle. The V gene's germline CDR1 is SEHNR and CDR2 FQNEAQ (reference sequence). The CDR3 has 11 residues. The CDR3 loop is CASSLKETQYF. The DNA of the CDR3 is TGTGCCAGCAGCTTGAAAGAGACCCAGTACTTC. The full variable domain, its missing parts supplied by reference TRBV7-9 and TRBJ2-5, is DTGVSQNPRHKITKRGQNVTFRCDPISEHNRLYWYRQTLGQGPEFLTYFQNEAQLEKSRLLSDRFSAERPKGSFSTLEIQRTEQGDSAMYLCASSLKETQYFGPGTRLLVL.

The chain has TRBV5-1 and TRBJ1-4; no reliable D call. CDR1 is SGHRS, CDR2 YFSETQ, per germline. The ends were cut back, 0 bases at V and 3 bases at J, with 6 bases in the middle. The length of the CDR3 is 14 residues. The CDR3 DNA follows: TGCGCCAGCAGCTTGGCCGGGTCTAATGAAAAACTGTTTTTT. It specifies CASSLAGSNEKLFF.

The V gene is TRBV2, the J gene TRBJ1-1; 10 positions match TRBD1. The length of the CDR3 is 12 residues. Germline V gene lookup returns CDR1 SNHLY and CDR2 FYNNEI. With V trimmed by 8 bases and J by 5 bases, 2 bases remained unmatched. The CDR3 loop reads CASGQGVTEAFF. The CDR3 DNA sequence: TGTGCCAGCGGACAGGGGGTTACTGAAGCTTTCTTT.

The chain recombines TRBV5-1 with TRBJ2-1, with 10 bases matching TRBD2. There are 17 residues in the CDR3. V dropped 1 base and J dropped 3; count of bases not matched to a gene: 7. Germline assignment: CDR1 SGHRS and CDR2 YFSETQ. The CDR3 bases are TGCGCCAGCAGCTTGACTAGCGGGAACCCCGTCTACAATGAGCAGTTCTTC. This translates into CASSLTSGNPVYNEQFF.

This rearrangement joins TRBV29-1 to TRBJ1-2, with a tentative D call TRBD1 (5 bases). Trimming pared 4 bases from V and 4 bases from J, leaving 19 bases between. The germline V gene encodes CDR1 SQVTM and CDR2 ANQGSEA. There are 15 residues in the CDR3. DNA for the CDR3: TGCAGCGTTGGTGACAGCCATGTGAGTCGCTATGGCTACACCTTC. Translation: CSVGDSHVSRYGYTF.

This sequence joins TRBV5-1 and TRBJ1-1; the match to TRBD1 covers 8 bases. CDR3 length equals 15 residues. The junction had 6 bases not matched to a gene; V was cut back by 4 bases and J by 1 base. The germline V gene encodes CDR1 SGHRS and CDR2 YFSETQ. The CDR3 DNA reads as TGCGCCAGCAGCACAGGGGGGCAAAGGAACACTGAAGCTTTCTTT. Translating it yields CASSTGGQRNTEAFF.

CDR3 loop: CASSFTAGTSGIISSYNEQFF. DNA for the CDR3: TGTGCCAGCAGCTTTACGGCCGGGACTAGCGGGATAATAAGCTCCTACAATGAGCAGTTCTTC. The chain employs TRBV9 and TRBJ2-1; 13 bases line up with TRBD2. V was clipped by 4 bases and J by 0 bases; unmatched bases: 16. The germline gives CDR1 SGDLS, CDR2 YYNGEE. The CDR3 is made up of 21 amino acids.